This T cell receptor (beta chain) was recorded in a study of Graves' ophthalmopathy and Graves' hyperthyroidism. Study context: Before any treatment, peripheral blood was taken at the initial diagnosis.

Amplifying from RNA transcripts, the study obtained TCR beta CDR3 regions. After a first-round RT-PCR with HTBI primers, a second-round multiplex PCR was run. One entry per CDR3 protein results from TCRdb running MiXCR on the multiplex PCR reads. This sample carries approximately 500,000 distinct CDR3 sequences, approximately 15% of them seen once, and the ten largest clones take about 10%. This clonotype came up a few times. The antigen remains undetermined. A read error may be the cause here, since a much bigger clone is one base away. Study results and limitations: Detection in blood was also observed for most expanded thyroid clonotypes above 0.001 frequency.

Sample: blood. The origin of this receptor is a woman in her 30s with Graves' ophthalmopathy.

This CDR3 reads CASSLGDSHLHF. CDR3 DNA: TGTGCCAGCAGTTTGGGTGATTCACACCTCCACTTT. V gene TRBV27 combines with J gene TRBJ1-6; D is unclear. Germline V gene sequence: CDR1 MNHEY, CDR2 SMNVEV (reference sequence). This CDR3 region has 12 residues.